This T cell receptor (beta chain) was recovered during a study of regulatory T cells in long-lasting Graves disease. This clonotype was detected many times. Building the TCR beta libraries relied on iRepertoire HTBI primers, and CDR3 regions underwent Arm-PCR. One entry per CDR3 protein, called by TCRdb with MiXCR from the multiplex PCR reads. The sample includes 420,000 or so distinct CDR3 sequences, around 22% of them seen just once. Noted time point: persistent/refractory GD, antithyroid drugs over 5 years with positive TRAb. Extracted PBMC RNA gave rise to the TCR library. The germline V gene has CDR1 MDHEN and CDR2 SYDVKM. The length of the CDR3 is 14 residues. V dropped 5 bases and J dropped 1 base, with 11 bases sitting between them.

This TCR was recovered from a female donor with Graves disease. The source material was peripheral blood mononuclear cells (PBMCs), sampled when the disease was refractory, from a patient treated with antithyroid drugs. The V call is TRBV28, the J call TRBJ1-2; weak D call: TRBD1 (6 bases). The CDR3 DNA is TGTGCCAGCAGTCGGGACAAAGTTAACTATGGCTACACCTTC. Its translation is CASSRDKVNYGYTF.